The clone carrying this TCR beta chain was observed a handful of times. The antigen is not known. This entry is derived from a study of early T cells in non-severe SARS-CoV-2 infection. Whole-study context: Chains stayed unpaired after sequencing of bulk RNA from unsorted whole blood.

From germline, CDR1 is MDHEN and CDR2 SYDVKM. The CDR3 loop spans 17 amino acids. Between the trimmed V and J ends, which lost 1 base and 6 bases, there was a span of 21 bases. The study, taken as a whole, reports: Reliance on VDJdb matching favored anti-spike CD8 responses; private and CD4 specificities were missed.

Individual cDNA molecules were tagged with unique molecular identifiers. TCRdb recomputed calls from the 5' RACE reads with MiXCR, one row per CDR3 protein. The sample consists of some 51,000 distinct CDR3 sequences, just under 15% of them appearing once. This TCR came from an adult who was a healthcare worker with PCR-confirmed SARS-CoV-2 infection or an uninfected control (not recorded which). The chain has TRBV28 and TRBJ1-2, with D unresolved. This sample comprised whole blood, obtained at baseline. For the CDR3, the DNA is TGTGCCAGCAGTTTATACTCCCCCGGCGGGGAATTAAATGGCTACACCTTC. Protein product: CASSLYSPGGELNGYTF.